One and the same sample provided the 20 T cell receptor beta chains below, sequenced in a study of technical replicates of blood from a few donors. Assay: immunoSEQ multiplex PCR; the TCRdb copy retains only in-frame clones and omits some. The data contain 95,000 to 100,000 clones, 90% to 96% of them singletons. Sequenced: T cells isolated from PBMCs. The receptors come from a human donor in good health.

This CDR3 is CASTATGEDNTGELFF. The CDR3, as DNA: TGTGCCAGCACGGCGACAGGGGAGGACAACACCGGGGAGCTGTTTTTT. The V call is TRBV25-1, the J call TRBJ2-2; 8 bases agree with TRBD1. CDR3 length: 16 amino acids. The J segment lost 2 bases and the V segment lost 7 bases, leaving 9 bases of the junction unmatched. Germline V gene lookup returns CDR1 MGHDK and CDR2 SYGVNS. The full variable domain, completed using reference TRBV25-1 and TRBJ2-2, is EADIYQTPRYLVIGTGKKITLECSQTMGHDKMYWYQQDPGMELHLIHYSYGVNSTEKGDLSSESTVSRIRTEHFPLTLESARPSHTSQYLCASTATGEDNTGELFFGEGSRLTVL.

The J gene is TRBJ1-1, the V gene TRBV5-5, with 12 bases fitting TRBD1. Germline assignment: CDR1 SGHKS and CDR2 YYEKEE (reference sequence). Trimming removed 4 bases from V and 7 bases from J; junction bases left unmatched: 5. The CDR3 covers 14 residues. The CDR3 region has the DNA TGTGCCAGCAGCGGGACAGGGGGCGCGGGTGAAGCTTTCTTT. As protein: CASSGTGGAGEAFF.

The gene calls are TRBV30 and TRBJ2-1, with D unresolved. CDR1 GTSNPN and CDR2 SVGIG come from the germline V gene (reference sequence). V was pared by 0 bases and J by 5 bases, with 5 bases between. This CDR3 is 12 amino acids long. CDR3 region: CAWSVGDNEQFF. The CDR3 DNA reads TGTGCCTGGAGTGTCGGAGACAATGAGCAGTTCTTC.

The CDR3 is CASSKTGERGYTF. The CDR3 DNA sequence: TGCGCCAGCAGCAAGACAGGGGAGCGTGGCTACACCTTC. The chain uses TRBV4-1 and TRBJ1-2, with TRBD1 matching over 8 bases. Germline V gives CDR1 MGHRA, CDR2 YSYEKL. The CDR3 sequence is 13 residues long. Trimming removed 5 bases from V and 7 bases from J; junction bases left unmatched: 6.

The chain is built from TRBV4-1 and TRBJ1-4, with 7 bases that match TRBD1. The CDR3 contains 13 residues. V was clipped by 6 bases and J by 6 bases; unmatched bases: 4. Germline V gives CDR1 MGHRA, CDR2 YSYEKL. The CDR3 nucleotides read TGCGCCAGCAGAGGACAGGAGGATGAAAAACTGTTTTTT. As protein: CASRGQEDEKLFF.

J is TRBJ2-7 and V is TRBV10-3, with a weak D call TRBD2 (7 bases). This CDR3 contains 15 residues. Germline values: CDR1 ENHRY, CDR2 SYGVKD. The ends were cut back, 7 bases at V and 5 bases at J, with 21 bases in the middle. The CDR3 loop reads CAITRGGLGANEQYF. CDR3 DNA sequence: TGTGCCATCACCAGGGGTGGACTAGGGGCAAACGAGCAGTACTTC.

The V gene is TRBV27, the J gene TRBJ1-4; the D gene is possibly TRBD1 (5 bases). Germline CDR1 reads MNHEY; CDR2 reads SMNVEV (reference sequence). V lost 8 bases, J lost 3 bases, and 13 bases lay in between. The CDR3 totals 14 residues. The CDR3 nucleotides read TGTGCCAGCGGTGCGCAGGGCCCTAATGAAAAACTGTTTTTT. Its protein product is CASGAQGPNEKLFF. The variable domain in full, with the rest retrieved from reference TRBV27 and TRBJ1-4, is EAQVTQNPRYLITVTGKKLTVTCSQNMNHEYMSWYRQDPGLGLRQIYYSMNVEVTDKGDVPEGYKVSRKEKRNFPLILESPSPNQTSLYFCASGAQGPNEKLFFGSGTQLSVL.

The chain has TRBV5-6 and TRBJ1-5; unclear D gene. Trimming pared 0 bases from V and 5 bases from J, leaving 6 bases between. Germline V gene lookup returns CDR1 SGHDT and CDR2 YYEEEE. The CDR3 consists of 13 residues. CDR3 in amino acids: CASSLGRYQPQHF. In DNA form, the CDR3 reads TGTGCCAGCAGCTTGGGGAGGTATCAGCCCCAGCATTTT.

The V and J genes are TRBV19 and TRBJ2-5, with no clear D. The J call is uncertain, as TRBJ2-7 better fits the DNA end. CDR1 is LNHDA and CDR2 is SQIVND in the germline V gene (reference sequence). This CDR3 has 14 amino acids. CDR3 sequence (DNA): TGTGCCAGTAGTGCCCAGCGCTTCTCCTACGAGCAGTACTTC. It is translated as CASSAQRFSYEQYF.

The chain couples TRBV28 to TRBJ1-5; D gene uncertain. The length of the CDR3 is 16 residues. Trimming left V 6 bases short and J 0 bases short, with 15 bases between. Germline V lookup: CDR1 MDHEN, CDR2 SYDVKM. The CDR3 here is CASREVSFYSNQPQHF. The CDR3 nucleotides are TGTGCCAGCAGAGAGGTCAGTTTCTATAGCAATCAGCCCCAGCATTTT.

J is TRBJ2-7 and V is TRBV5-6; no clear D gene. Per the germline V gene, CDR1 is SGHDT and CDR2 is YYEEEE. The CDR3 runs to 14 residues. V was trimmed by 4 bases and J by 3 bases, leaving 14 bases between them. The CDR3, as DNA: TGTGCCAGCAGCCTATCTGGGCTGAGCTACGAGCAGTACTTC. Protein product: CASSLSGLSYEQYF.

The gene calls are TRBV27 and TRBJ2-1; 9 bases line up with TRBD2. This CDR3 has 15 residues. The ends lost 6 bases at V and 0 bases at J; junction bases unmatched: 3. Germline assignment: CDR1 MNHEY and CDR2 SMNVEV (reference sequence). CDR3 amino acids: CASSLAGFSYNEQFF. The CDR3 DNA follows: TGTGCCAGCAGCCTAGCGGGATTCTCCTACAATGAGCAGTTCTTC.

The chain carries TRBV1 and TRBJ2-1; the D call TRBD2 from the table was never checked on the DNA. TRBV1 is flagged as a pseudogene. CDR3 length: 22 residues. The CDR3 loop is CTSSPGCQDWPFREPSYNEQFF. The CDR3 region has the DNA TGCACCAGCAGCCCAGGATGCCAGGACTGGCCTTTTCGGGAGCCATCCTACAATGAGCAGTTCTTC.

The chain employs TRBV4-2 and TRBJ2-7, with 9 bases identical to TRBD1. V trimming: 3 bases; J trimming: 1 base; junction bases outside the gene matches: 7. There are 16 residues in the CDR3. Germline V CDR1 and CDR2: LGHNA, YNFKEQ. The chain's CDR3 is CASSHPRDRASYEQYF. The CDR3 DNA sequence: TGTGCCAGCAGCCACCCAAGGGACAGGGCATCCTACGAGCAGTACTTC.

The chain recombines TRBV11-2 with TRBJ1-1; D is unresolved. The CDR3 consists of 14 residues. Trimming took 4 bases from V and 4 from J, leaving 13 bases between them. Germline CDR1 is SGHAT and CDR2 is FQNNGV. CDR3 nucleotide sequence: TGTGCCAGCAGCTCTCCTGGAGGAAGCACTGAAGCTTTCTTT. This codes for CASSSPGGSTEAFF.

The chain links TRBV5-6 to TRBJ1-3; 12 positions match TRBD1. This CDR3 contains 16 residues. Per the germline V gene, CDR1 is SGHDT and CDR2 is YYEEEE. The V gene end was trimmed by 5 bases and the J gene end by 4 bases; junction bases not matched to a gene: 7. The CDR3 reads CASSSGTGGFGNTIYF. As DNA, the CDR3 is TGTGCCAGCAGTTCCGGGACAGGGGGCTTCGGAAACACCATATATTTT.

The V gene is TRBV10-3, the J gene TRBJ1-2; TRBD1 aligns across 7 bases. The CDR3 sequence is 15 residues long. Per the germline V gene, CDR1 is ENHRY and CDR2 is SYGVKD. V lost 6 bases and J lost 1; bases outside the gene matches: 8. The CDR3 loop reads CAIRPNPGGNYGYTF. For the CDR3, the DNA is TGTGCCATCAGACCAAACCCAGGGGGTAACTATGGCTACACCTTC.

The J gene is TRBJ2-1, the V gene TRBV5-6; 7 positions agree with TRBD1. The CDR3 has 16 amino acids. V shed 0 bases, J shed 1 base, and the junction held 4 bases outside the gene matches. Germline V gene sequence: CDR1 SGHDT, CDR2 YYEEEE. CDR3 bases: TGTGCCAGCAGCTTGGCCGGGACAGAGTCCTACAATGAGCAGTTCTTC. The encoded protein is CASSLAGTESYNEQFF.

The chain couples TRBV5-1 to TRBJ2-1, with 9 bases identical to TRBD2. CDR3 length equals 14 residues. Germline V gene lookup returns CDR1 SGHRS and CDR2 YFSETQ. The CDR3 spells CDDKAGGPYNEQFF. The CDR3 nucleotides are TGCGACGACAAAGCGGGAGGACCCTACAATGAGCAGTTCTTC.

This rearrangement joins TRBV4-1 to TRBJ2-1; 7 bases align to TRBD1. Germline CDR1 is MGHRA and CDR2 is YSYEKL. This CDR3 is 16 amino acids long. The ends lost 3 bases at V and 7 bases at J; junction bases unmatched: 12. As DNA, the CDR3 is TGCGCCAGCAGCCATGGGACAGCGAAAAATCCTAATGAGCAGTTCTTC. Translating gives CASSHGTAKNPNEQFF.